A single sample gave rise to the 17 T cell receptor beta chains below, sequenced in a study of patients and donors after allogeneic stem cell transplantation (dated by TCRdb to the early 2020s). Preparation of the library involved RT-PCR. Sequencing was carried out with a NextSeq 550. In-frame beta chains were kept once TCRdb had trimmed the public reads at Q25 with fastp and called clones with MiXCR. Each entry merges the rows of one CDR3 protein and shows their most common DNA and genes. The sample yields 920,000 or so distinct CDR3 sequences; approximately 19% were counted once. Around 6% of the sample is taken by the ten largest. The sample was blood, either unsorted or a sorted T cell fraction (not recorded which). The source of these receptors is a human donor who was either an allogeneic HSCT recipient or a stem cell or donor lymphocyte infusion donor (not recorded which). It is not recorded whose cells these are; they may come from a transplant donor.

The chain employs TRBV5-1 and TRBJ2-3; 11 bases agree with TRBD2. The trim removed 4 bases at V and 11 bases at J, leaving 12 bases unmatched. Germline CDR1 SGHRS, CDR2 YFSETQ. CDR3 size: 15 residues. CDR3 protein: CASSPTSGTSGRQYF. The CDR3 nucleotides read TGCGCCAGCAGCCCCACCTCCGGGACTAGCGGTCGGCAGTATTTT.

This clonotype was counted only a few times. The V and J genes are TRBV30 and TRBJ1-2, with 8 nucleotides matching TRBD1. The CDR3 covers 13 residues. Germline-derived CDR1 and CDR2 are GTSNPN and SVGIG (reference sequence). V dropped 2 bases and J dropped 4; count of bases not matched to a gene: 3. The CDR3: CAWSPQGVYGYTF. The CDR3 DNA sequence: TGTGCCTGGAGTCCACAGGGGGTCTATGGCTACACCTTC.

The chain links TRBV4-1 to TRBJ2-7; D is unresolved. Germline V gene data show CDR1 as MGHRA and CDR2 as YSYEKL. The CDR3 contains 14 residues. The ends were cut back, 1 base at V and 4 bases at J, with 11 bases in the middle. CDR3 coding DNA: TGCGCCAGCAGCCAAGGCAGTGTTGAATACGAGCAGTACTTC. Its translation is CASSQGSVEYEQYF.

This clonotype appeared a few times. The chain couples TRBV20-1 to TRBJ2-7; D is possibly TRBD2 (7 bases). This CDR3 spans 13 amino acids. CDR1 DFQATT and CDR2 SNEGSKA come from the germline V gene (reference sequence). Trimming took 3 bases from V and 10 from J, leaving 19 bases between them. CDR3 amino acids: CSASGRGSAGQYF. CDR3 in DNA: TGCAGTGCTAGTGGGAGGGGGAGTGCTGGACAGTACTTC.

The sample holds many counts of this clonotype. The V and J genes are TRBV7-2 and TRBJ2-2; the match to TRBD1 covers 7 bases. The CDR3 contains 16 residues. In germline, CDR1 is SGHTA, CDR2 FQGNSA. J lost 1 base, V lost 7 bases, and 9 bases had no gene match. The CDR3, as DNA: TGTGCCAGCACCGAACCCGGGACAGTGAACACCGGGGAGCTGTTTTTT. Amino acid sequence: CASTEPGTVNTGELFF.

This clonotype was detected a few times. This chain links TRBV20-1 with TRBJ2-3, with 7 positions matching TRBD2. Looked up from germline, CDR1 is DFQATT and CDR2 is SNEGSKA (reference sequence). Germline trimming cut 1 base from V and 2 bases from J; bases unmatched to any gene: 6. This CDR3 has 15 amino acids. The CDR3 DNA follows: TGCAGTGCTAGAGCCGCTAGCGGATTCACAGATACGCAGTATTTT. It specifies CSARAASGFTDTQYF.

As regards this clonotype: This may stem from a read error, because a much larger clone lies one nucleotide away. The J gene is TRBJ1-6, the V gene TRBV12-3 or TRBV12-4; D is unclear. The CDR3 is made up of 11 amino acids. The chain's CDR3 is CASSFSSPLRF. The CDR3 nucleotides read TGTGCCAGCAGTTTCAGCTCACCCCTCCGCTTT.

The chain has TRBV7-8 and TRBJ2-2, with D perhaps TRBD1 (6 bases). Trimming took off 1 base at V and 9 bases at J, with 21 bases between the two ends. Germline values: CDR1 SGHVS, CDR2 FQNEAQ. The CDR3 runs 17 residues. The CDR3 DNA sequence: TGTGCCAGCAGCTTAGACACAGGGAGATTGAGTAACAGGGAGCTGTTTTTT. Translation: CASSLDTGRLSNRELFF.

This clonotype was detected only a few times. This chain uses TRBV9 with TRBJ2-5; D is possibly TRBD1 (6 bases). Trimming shortened V by 2 bases and J by 4 bases, and 12 bases separated the two germline ends. The germline CDR1 and CDR2 sequences are SGDLS and YYNGEE. The CDR3 contains 14 residues. CDR3 coding DNA: TGTGCCAGCAGCGTTCAGGGGAGAGCAGAGACCCAGTACTTC. Protein product: CASSVQGRAETQYF.

The chain combines TRBV4-3 with TRBJ2-3; 11 bases map to TRBD2. The germline V gene has CDR1 LGHNA and CDR2 YSLEER. This CDR3 is 19 amino acids long. Unmatched junction bases numbered 14, after V lost 4 bases and J lost 2 bases. The CDR3 here is CASSRVAGGPLFSTDTQYF. CDR3 nucleotides: TGCGCCAGCAGCCGTGTAGCGGGGGGGCCGCTTTTCTCCACAGATACGCAGTATTTT.

The DNA for the CDR3 is TGTGCCAGCAGTTACTTCGGGGAGGGGACAGATACGCAGTATTTT. This encodes CASSYFGEGTDTQYF. This rearrangement joins TRBV6-5 to TRBJ2-3; 7 bases align to TRBD2. The germline V gene has CDR1 MNHEY and CDR2 SVGAGI. Trimming at V came to 1 base and at J to 3 bases, leaving 4 bases not matched to a gene. The CDR3 totals 15 residues.

V and J are TRBV12-3 or TRBV12-4 and TRBJ1-2; 7 nucleotides match TRBD1. The junction had 8 bases not matched to a gene; V was cut back by 5 bases and J by 5 bases. The CDR3 length is 14 residues. The CDR3 region is CASSHSGTAYGYTF. In DNA, the CDR3 is TGTGCCAGCAGTCACTCCGGGACAGCTTATGGCTACACCTTC.

This clonotype showed up many times. The chain couples TRBV12-3 or TRBV12-4 to TRBJ1-2; D call uncertain. The CDR3 extends over 14 amino acids. Trimming removed 1 base at V and 2 bases at J, with 8 bases between. CDR3 sequence reads: CASSLGTRNYGYTF. The CDR3 DNA reads TGTGCCAGCAGTTTAGGCACAAGGAACTATGGCTACACCTTC.

A few counts support this clonotype. The rearrangement links TRBV24-1 to TRBJ2-1; 8 nucleotides align to TRBD2. The V segment lost 3 bases and the J segment 4 bases; nucleotides outside the gene matches: 10. CDR1 is KGHDR, CDR2 SFDVKD, per germline. The CDR3 spans 17 residues. Here the CDR3 reads CATSDPAGGGMYNEQFF. The CDR3 DNA follows: TGTGCCACCAGTGATCCGGCGGGAGGCGGCATGTACAATGAGCAGTTCTTC.

This clonotype was detected only a few times. The J gene is TRBJ1-1, the V gene TRBV14; D unclear. V gave up 0 bases and J gave up 3 bases, with 8 bases separating them. CDR1 and CDR2 (germline): SGHDN, FVKESK. The CDR3 sequence is 14 residues long. CDR3 residues: CASSQDGIYTEAFF. In nucleotides, the CDR3 is TGTGCCAGCAGCCAAGATGGGATCTACACTGAAGCTTTCTTT.

The rearrangement links TRBV19 to TRBJ2-7; no firm D call. Germline CDR1 and CDR2: LNHDA and SQIVND (reference sequence). The CDR3 consists of 12 residues. Trimming removed 6 bases from V and 0 bases from J, with 6 bases in between. Here the CDR3 reads CASSGYSYEQYF. CDR3 nucleotides: TGTGCCAGTAGCGGGTACTCCTACGAGCAGTACTTC. Complete variable domain (other parts from reference TRBV19 and TRBJ2-7): DGGITQSPKYLFRKEGQNVTLSCEQNLNHDAMYWYRQDPGQGLRLIYYSQIVNDFQKGDIAEGYSVSREKKESFPLTVTSAQKNPTAFYLCASSGYSYEQYFGPGTRLTVT.

The table lists this clonotype with many counts. The rearrangement joins TRBV12-3 or TRBV12-4 to TRBJ2-3, with a weak D call TRBD1 (5 bases). The CDR3 totals 13 residues. Trimming removed 2 bases at V and 4 bases at J, with 7 bases between. CDR3 coding DNA: TGTGCCAGCAGTTTAACGACAGCAGATACGCAGTATTTT. As protein: CASSLTTADTQYF.